This TCR beta chain is from a study of T cells in Graves' hyperthyroidism and ophthalmopathy. As for this clonotype: Its cognate antigen is unknown.

The study, taken as a whole, reports: The model anticipated ophthalmopathy a median approximately 6.7 months pre-onset.

Amplification targeted TCR beta CDR3 regions from RNA transcripts. The HTBI primer set drove a first-round RT-PCR of the TCR CDR3. TCRdb independently ran MiXCR on the multiplex PCR reads; one entry per CDR3 protein. This table holds 92,000 or so distinct CDR3 sequences, under 65% found once. CDR1 and CDR2 from the germline V gene are LNHNV and YYDKDF (reference sequence). V lost 0 bases to trimming and J lost 8 bases, with 13 bases between them. The length of the CDR3 is 14 residues. The origin of this receptor is a woman in her thirties or forties with Graves' hyperthyroidism. The sequenced material came from blood. V is TRBV15 and J is TRBJ1-2; possibly TRBD1 for D (6 bases). CDR3 nucleotide sequence: TGTGCCACCAGCAGAGATCGACAGGTTCTCGGCTACACCTTC. Protein sequence: CATSRDRQVLGYTF.